This T cell receptor (beta chain) was retrieved from a study of blood T cell repertoires in COVID-19. This clone is a singleton in its sample. The same CDR3 is also encoded by other DNA sequences in this sample. The CDR3 is 15 residues long. The germline gives CDR1 MDHEN, CDR2 SYDVKM. Trimming cost V 2 bases and J 1 base, with 9 bases left between them. This table comes from immunoSEQ multiplex PCR, and its TCRdb copy is limited to in-frame clones, with some not included. The table shows around 250,000 clones, with approximately 86% occurring only once. Either two negative PCRs, clearance, or symptom resolution qualified Cohort 3 donors as recovered.

What was sequenced was PBMCs or T cells enriched from blood (not recorded which). The sequence was collected from a woman aged 45-60 years who had recovered from COVID-19. This chain connects TRBV28 to TRBJ1-5; TRBD1 might be the D (6 bases). The CDR3 is CASSLGGASNQPQHF. As DNA, the CDR3 is TGTGCCAGCAGTTTAGGGGGCGCGAGCAATCAGCCCCAGCATTTT.